Included here is one T cell receptor beta chain sequence, with context. What it binds is not known. V trimming: 3 bases; J trimming: 0 bases; junction bases outside the gene matches: 6. The CDR3 consists of 17 residues. CDR1 is LGHNA and CDR2 is YNFKEQ in the germline V gene. The sample is drawn from a study of cytomegalovirus exposure and HLA in healthy donors. Study-wide results and limits: Immune exposure data for these donors was limited to CMV serostatus.

It was healthy bone marrow donors who served as donors. Primers included in the PCR were 60 Vbeta and 13 Jbeta primers. Authors' methods: About 12 million of tens of millions of unique TCR beta chains were shared, per a later count. Some clones are missing from TCRdb's copy, which holds only in-frame ones; the method was immunoSEQ multiplex PCR. From that table come the V and J calls and clone size; the DNA was used to work out D and trimming. The sample has roughly 110,000 clones; the top ten hold about 4%. This sequence was found in a man aged 30-40 years in good health and CMV-seronegative. Input material: PBMCs. The chain carries TRBV4-2 and TRBJ2-5; 11 bases agree with TRBD2. The CDR3 nucleotides are TGTGCCAGCAGCCACCTAGCGGGGGGCCCGTACCAAGAGACCCAGTACTTC. This translates into CASSHLAGGPYQETQYF.